Following are 15 T cell receptor beta chains from one sample sequenced in a study of T cell responses to AZD1222 COVID-19 vaccine. Clones were read by immunoSEQ multiplex PCR, and TCRdb kept only the in-frame ones, dropping some. The sample consists of approximately 180,000 clones, just over 90% of them appearing once. The material was peripheral blood, obtained on day 0 of AZD1222 vaccination. The receptor source for this set is an adult in good health.

The genes are TRBV12-3 or TRBV12-4 and TRBJ2-5; D is ambiguous. V was trimmed by 3 bases and J by 5 bases, leaving 7 bases between them. The CDR3 runs 12 residues. The CDR3 protein is CASSLVGETQYF. In nucleotides, the CDR3 is TGTGCCAGCAGTTTGGTCGGGGAGACCCAGTACTTC.

The rearrangement uses TRBV27 and TRBJ1-1, with D perhaps TRBD1 (5 bases). Germline CDR1 reads MNHEY; CDR2 reads SMNVEV (reference sequence). This CDR3 comprises 13 residues. Between the trimmed V and J ends, which lost 2 bases and 5 bases, there was a span of 9 bases. CDR3 residues: CASSLREGTEAFF. The DNA for the CDR3 is TGTGCCAGCAGTTTAAGAGAGGGGACTGAAGCTTTCTTT.

This clone was detected once. The chain links TRBV11-3 to TRBJ2-2; D may match TRBD1 or TRBD2 (5 bases each). Germline CDR1 reads SGHNT; CDR2 reads YENEEA. CDR3 length equals 17 residues. Trimming removed 0 bases at V and 0 bases at J, with 11 bases between. CDR3: CASSLDPGTANTGELFF. For the CDR3, the DNA is TGTGCCAGCAGCTTAGATCCCGGGACGGCGAACACCGGGGAGCTGTTTTTT.

The chain couples TRBV7-6 to TRBJ2-5, with 8 bases fitting TRBD2. Per the germline V gene, CDR1 is SGHVS and CDR2 is FNYEAQ. There are 17 residues in the CDR3. The ends lost 1 base at V and 1 base at J; junction bases unmatched: 8. The CDR3 DNA sequence: TGTGCCAGCAGCTTAGGTTTGATAGCGGGACCCCAAGAGACCCAGTACTTC. Translated, it gives CASSLGLIAGPQETQYF. Using reference TRBV7-6 and TRBJ2-5 for the parts outside the CDR3, the full variable domain is GAGVSQSPRYKVTKRGQDVALRCDPISGHVSLYWYRQALGQGPEFLTYFNYEAQQDKSGLPNDRFSAERPEGSISTLTIQRTEQRDSAMYRCASSLGLIAGPQETQYFGPGTRLLVL.

The V call is TRBV5-1, the J call TRBJ1-4; TRBD1 agrees at 12 bases. The V and J ends lost 8 bases and 6 bases, in that order; junction bases with no gene match: 11. There are 16 residues in the CDR3. Germline V gene sequence: CDR1 SGHRS, CDR2 YFSETQ. CDR3 in amino acids: CARSRDRGQRDEKLFF. Here the CDR3 DNA reads TGCGCCAGGAGCCGGGACAGGGGGCAGAGAGATGAAAAACTGTTTTTT.

The chain couples TRBV13 to TRBJ2-7, with a tentative D call TRBD2 (6 bases). With 5 bases removed from V and 0 bases from J, the gap between germline ends came to 14 bases. Germline V gene lookup returns CDR1 PRHDT and CDR2 FYEKMQ (reference sequence). This CDR3 contains 15 residues. The CDR3 is CASSPRQTSSYEQYF. The CDR3 DNA is TGTGCCAGCAGCCCACGACAGACTAGCTCCTACGAGCAGTACTTC.

About this clone itself: At one of its ends the junction is not consistent with the germline gene, which may arise from a read error. CDR3 sequence: CATSGELVPGNTIYF. The CDR3 DNA follows: TGTGCCACCAGCGGAGAGTTAGTACCTGGAAACACCATATATTTT. This chain uses TRBV15 with TRBJ1-3; D remains ambiguous. The CDR3 totals 15 residues. From germline, CDR1 is LNHNV and CDR2 YYDKDF (reference sequence).

This rearrangement joins TRBV9 to TRBJ2-3, with D possibly being TRBD1 (5 bases). V was cut by 3 bases and J by 3 bases, with 14 bases left in between. This CDR3 has 15 residues. Germline lookup yields CDR1 SGDLS and CDR2 YYNGEE. The DNA of the CDR3 is TGTGCCAGCAGCGCTCAAGGGGCACGGACAGATACGCAGTATTTT. This gives the protein CASSAQGARTDTQYF.

V usage is TRBV29-1 and J usage is TRBJ2-1; 11 bases match TRBD2. The CDR3 totals 13 residues. Trimming took 6 bases from V and 9 from J; bases not matched to a gene: 7. Germline V gives CDR1 SQVTM, CDR2 ANQGSEA. The CDR3 protein is CSVTGLAGGEQFF. CDR3 bases: TGCAGCGTGACGGGGCTAGCGGGAGGTGAGCAGTTCTTC.

V gene TRBV2 combines with J gene TRBJ1-2; possibly TRBD1 for D (6 bases). CDR3 length equals 14 residues. The ends were cut back, 5 bases at V and 0 bases at J, with 10 bases in the middle. Germline V gene lookup returns CDR1 SNHLY and CDR2 FYNNEI. CDR3 amino acids: CASSQGIANYGYTF. DNA of the CDR3: TGTGCCAGCAGTCAGGGGATAGCTAACTATGGCTACACCTTC.

The J gene is TRBJ2-1, the V gene TRBV6-1; D not resolved. The length of the CDR3 is 15 residues. With 0 bases removed from V and 7 bases from J, the gap between germline ends came to 13 bases. The germline V gene has CDR1 MNHNS and CDR2 SASEGT. Here the CDR3 reads CASSEAKRQGNEQFF. CDR3 DNA: TGTGCCAGCAGTGAAGCTAAGCGCCAAGGGAATGAGCAGTTCTTC.

The chain is built from TRBV30 and TRBJ1-5, with D unresolved. V gave up 3 bases and J gave up 4 bases, with 7 bases separating them. The CDR3 contains 12 residues. Germline V gene sequence: CDR1 GTSNPN, CDR2 SVGIG (reference sequence). DNA of the CDR3: TGTGCCTGGAGCCCGAGGAATCAGCCCCAGCATTTT. Its translation: CAWSPRNQPQHF.

This chain connects TRBV27 to TRBJ1-4, with a tentative D call TRBD1 (5 bases). Per germline, CDR1 MNHEY and CDR2 SMNVEV (reference sequence). Trimming removed 6 bases at V and 2 bases at J, with 10 bases between. The CDR3 contains 14 residues. The CDR3 reads CASSRGGTNEKLFF. DNA for the CDR3: TGTGCCAGCAGCCGGGGGGGTACTAATGAAAAACTGTTTTTT.

In its sample, this clone is medium-sized. The V gene is TRBV6-2 or TRBV6-3, the J gene TRBJ2-7; 10 bases are a match to TRBD1. The CDR3 covers 17 residues. Trimming took 5 bases from V and 2 from J; bases not matched to a gene: 12. The germline CDR1 and CDR2 sequences are MNHEY and SVGEGT. The CDR3 coding sequence is TGTGCCAGCAGTACCGGACAGGGGGTTTTCCACGCCTACGAGCAGTACTTC. Translated: CASSTGQGVFHAYEQYF.

V usage is TRBV6-5 and J usage is TRBJ1-1; no reliable D call. Germline lookup yields CDR1 MNHEY and CDR2 SVGAGI. Trimming left V 4 bases short and J 5 bases short, with 11 bases between. The CDR3 sequence is 13 residues long. This chain's CDR3 is CASSFNSRTEAFF. The CDR3 DNA is TGTGCCAGCAGTTTCAACTCCAGGACTGAAGCTTTCTTT.